A selection of T cell receptor beta chains follows, all from one sample in a study of shared clonotypes between healthy human individuals. TCRdb keeps only in-frame clones here, not all; method: immunoSEQ multiplex PCR. This table holds 1.5 million to 2.5 million clones, roughly 94% found once. The sample consisted of naive CD8+ T cells sorted from blood. The receptors shown here come from a young man in good health. Each CDR3 is given with its conserved first and last residue. Each record gives: J gene, V gene, CDR3 protein.

J gene: TRBJ2-5; V gene: TRBV29-1; CDR3 protein: CSVEGGQQETQYF
J gene: TRBJ2-2; V gene: TRBV7-9; CDR3 protein: CASSDTGRAGELFF
J gene: TRBJ1-1; V gene: TRBV4-1; CDR3 protein: CASSHPVDSHTEAFF
J gene: TRBJ2-2; V gene: TRBV4-3; CDR3 protein: CASSQDPSWGAGELFF
J gene: TRBJ2-3; V gene: TRBV4-3; CDR3 protein: CASSQEWLAETDTQYF
J gene: TRBJ2-7; V gene: TRBV27; CDR3 protein: CASSPSTYEQYF
J gene: TRBJ2-4; V gene: TRBV2; CDR3 protein: CASSEALLGLAGSNIQYF
J gene: TRBJ2-1; V gene: TRBV28; CDR3 protein: CASSSHQTSGGPYNEQFF
J gene: TRBJ2-5; V gene: TRBV6-5; CDR3 protein: CASSYSLGTGETQYF
J gene: TRBJ2-7; V gene: TRBV5-4; CDR3 protein: CASSLVAGGEQYF
J gene: TRBJ2-7; V gene: TRBV2; CDR3 protein: CASASLAYEQYF
J gene: TRBJ1-2; V gene: TRBV11-2; CDR3 protein: CASSSWESEFQSGYTF
J gene: TRBJ2-7; V gene: TRBV6-1; CDR3 protein: CASSEAGPGTYEQYF
J gene: TRBJ2-2; V gene: TRBV5-6; CDR3 protein: CASSLGRSNTGELFF
J gene: TRBJ2-5; V gene: TRBV4-2; CDR3 protein: CASSPKIALEETQYF
J gene: TRBJ2-7; V gene: TRBV5-1; CDR3 protein: CASSSDYTYEQYF
J gene: TRBJ1-5; V gene: TRBV5-8; CDR3 protein: CASSLRTADSNQPQHF
J gene: TRBJ2-5; V gene: TRBV7-9; CDR3 protein: CASSRAQETQYF
J gene: TRBJ2-6; V gene: TRBV28; CDR3 protein: CASSYSPGPLTF
J gene: TRBJ1-5; V gene: TRBV4-1; CDR3 protein: CASSQKTGLQPQHF
J gene: TRBJ1-6; V gene: TRBV6-1; CDR3 protein: CASSEIGSNSPLHF
J gene: TRBJ2-7; V gene: TRBV15; CDR3 protein: CATSGGRGTYEQYF
J gene: TRBJ2-7; V gene: TRBV19; CDR3 protein: CASSSRTNEHEQYF
J gene: TRBJ2-7; V gene: TRBV19; CDR3 protein: CASAGTSWDEQYF
J gene: TRBJ2-1; V gene: TRBV9; CDR3 protein: CASSVESGSVYNEQFF
J gene: TRBJ2-1; V gene: TRBV6-5; CDR3 protein: CASSPGHPSYNEQFF
J gene: TRBJ2-5; V gene: TRBV7-9; CDR3 protein: CASSPPRQETQYF
J gene: TRBJ2-7; V gene: TRBV6-5; CDR3 protein: CASSYISDRDEQYF
J gene: TRBJ2-7; V gene: TRBV10-3; CDR3 protein: CAISWDNSYEQYF
J gene: TRBJ2-7; V gene: TRBV4-1; CDR3 protein: CASSQGRVSSYEQYF
J gene: TRBJ2-2; V gene: TRBV12-2; CDR3 protein: CASRLGDRGLGFSGELFF
J gene: TRBJ1-2; V gene: TRBV4-3; CDR3 protein: CASSQEWGLWDGYTF
J gene: TRBJ2-7; V gene: TRBV5-1; CDR3 protein: CASSQGLAGAPSYEQYF
J gene: TRBJ2-7; V gene: TRBV6-5; CDR3 protein: CASSDRDSPYEQYF
J gene: TRBJ2-7; V gene: TRBV5-6; CDR3 protein: CASSLGGGLTYEQYF
J gene: TRBJ2-5; V gene: TRBV10-2; CDR3 protein: CASSELGYETQYF
J gene: TRBJ2-2; V gene: TRBV11-2; CDR3 protein: CASSFALNRVTGELFF
J gene: TRBJ2-5; V gene: TRBV7-9; CDR3 protein: CASSQRDREETQYF
J gene: TRBJ2-1; V gene: TRBV7-9; CDR3 protein: CASSLVAQGNEQFF
J gene: TRBJ2-1; V gene: TRBV5-6; CDR3 protein: CASSLGDSYNEQFF
J gene: TRBJ2-5; V gene: TRBV28; CDR3 protein: CASSPAAASSRETQYF
J gene: TRBJ2-7; V gene: TRBV4-1; CDR3 protein: CASSPRLAAAYEQYF
J gene: TRBJ2-3; V gene: TRBV11-2; CDR3 protein: CASSLQAGDVDTQYF
J gene: TRBJ1-1; V gene: TRBV19; CDR3 protein: CASSGFMNTEAFF
J gene: TRBJ1-1; V gene: TRBV4-1; CDR3 protein: CASSQARPGQVYTEAFF
J gene: TRBJ1-2; V gene: TRBV7-6; CDR3 protein: CASSLGDKYGYTF
J gene: TRBJ2-7; V gene: TRBV27; CDR3 protein: CASSFGTGSYEQYF
J gene: TRBJ2-3; V gene: TRBV29-1; CDR3 protein: CSVEEGTGRDTQYF
J gene: TRBJ2-7; V gene: TRBV7-2; CDR3 protein: CASSAHPGTGDNEQYF
J gene: TRBJ1-1; V gene: TRBV29-1; CDR3 protein: CSVEDLGQPLNTEAFF
J gene: TRBJ2-2; V gene: TRBV4-3; CDR3 protein: CASGSGLVGTGELFF
J gene: TRBJ1-5; V gene: TRBV6-5; CDR3 protein: CASRSGQNSNQPQHF
J gene: TRBJ2-7; V gene: TRBV13; CDR3 protein: CASSQHTQGYEQYF
J gene: TRBJ2-3; V gene: TRBV5-1; CDR3 protein: CASSSPVDSGGDSTDTQYF
J gene: TRBJ2-5; V gene: TRBV6-5; CDR3 protein: CASSYYWGTQETQYF